This T cell receptor (beta chain) was obtained from a study of blood T cell repertoires in COVID-19. Across the study: Donors in the United States, Italy and Spain gave samples during acute or convalescent COVID-19. Nucleic acid was either cDNA or gDNA, and it came from T cells, B-cell-depleted T cells, or PBMCs.

The germline V gene encodes CDR1 SGDLS and CDR2 YYNGEE. The CDR3 length is 14 residues. Losses at the gene ends were 3 bases for V and 4 bases for J; bases not matched to a gene: 1. The table lists this clone with a few counts. Authors' data handling: Reference gene primer amplification yielded estimated nucleated cell counts. Profiling relied on immunoSEQ multiplex PCR, and the TCRdb table lists in-frame clones only, not all of them. The D gene and trimming were derived from the DNA, and the V and J assignments and clone size from that table. This sample has approximately 340,000 clones, with around 83% found just once.

This chain uses TRBV9 with TRBJ2-5; 12 positions agree with TRBD2. This sequence originates from a man in his thirties or forties with active or convalescent COVID-19. The source material was peripheral blood. The DNA for the CDR3 is TGTGCCAGCAGCGGGGGACTAGCGGGAGAGACCCAGTACTTC. Protein: CASSGGLAGETQYF.